The present T cell receptor (beta chain) was sequenced within a study of blood T cell repertoires in COVID-19. Overall study: Some COVID-19 samples were acute and others convalescent; all came from the United States, Italy and Spain. PBMCs, B-cell-depleted T cells, or T cells provided the cDNA or gDNA that made up the material.

In the authors' methods: Amplified reference gene primers provided the basis for estimating nucleated cell counts. Sequencing was performed with immunoSEQ multiplex PCR; in TCRdb, only in-frame clones are kept and a portion is missing. That table furnishes V, J and clone size, whereas the DNA furnished D and trimming. Among some 250,000 clones listed, 80% to 85% were seen once. Trimming took 2 bases from V and 5 from J, leaving 18 bases between them. Germline V gene lookup returns CDR1 MNHEY and CDR2 SVGAGI. The CDR3 contains 16 residues. The chain carries TRBV6-5 and TRBJ1-1; tentative D call: TRBD1 (6 bases). The receptor comes from a man aged 50 to 60 with active or convalescent COVID-19. The sequencing sample was made of peripheral blood. Here the CDR3 DNA reads TGTGCCAGCAGTTACGACAAGGACAGCGTGGGGACTGAAGCTTTCTTT. Residues: CASSYDKDSVGTEAFF.